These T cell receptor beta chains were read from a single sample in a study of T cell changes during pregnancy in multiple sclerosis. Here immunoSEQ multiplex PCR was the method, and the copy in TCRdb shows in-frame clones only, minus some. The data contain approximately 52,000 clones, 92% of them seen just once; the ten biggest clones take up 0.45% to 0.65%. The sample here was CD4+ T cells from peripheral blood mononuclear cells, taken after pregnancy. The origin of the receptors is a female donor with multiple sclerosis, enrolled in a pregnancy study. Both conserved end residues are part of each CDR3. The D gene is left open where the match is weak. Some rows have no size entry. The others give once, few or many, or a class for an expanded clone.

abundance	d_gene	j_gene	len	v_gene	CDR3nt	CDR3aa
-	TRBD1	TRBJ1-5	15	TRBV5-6	TGTGCCAGCAGCTCAGACAGGGCGACCAATCAGCCCCAGCATTTT	CASSSDRATNQPQHF
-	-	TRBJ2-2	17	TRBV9	TGTGCCAGCAGCGTGAGAGGCGGGACAGAAAACACCGGGGAGCTGTTTTTT	CASSVRGGTENTGELFF
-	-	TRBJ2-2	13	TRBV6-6	TGTGCCATCGGGGAGCTCCACACCGGGGAGCTGTTTTTT	CAIGELHTGELFF
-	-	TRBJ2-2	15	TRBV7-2	TGTGCCAGCAGCTTAGGACAGCAGAACACCGGGGAGCTGTTTTTT	CASSLGQQNTGELFF
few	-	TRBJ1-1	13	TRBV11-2	TGTGCCAGCAGCTTGGAGGAGTACACTGAAGCTTTCTTT	CASSLEEYTEAFF
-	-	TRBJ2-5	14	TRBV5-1	TGCGCCAGCAGCCCATCTGGGACACAAGAGACCCAGTACTTC	CASSPSGTQETQYF
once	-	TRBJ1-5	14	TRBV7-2	TGTGCCAGCAGCTTAGCCTCGGTGAATCAGCCCCAGCATTTT	CASSLASVNQPQHF
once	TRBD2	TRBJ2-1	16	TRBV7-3	TGTGCCAGCAGCCCCCGGACTAGCGGGAGTGGTAATGAGCAGTTCTTC	CASSPRTSGSGNEQFF
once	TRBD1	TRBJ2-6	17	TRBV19	TGTGCCAGTAAACGGGGCGGGACAGGGTTTGGGGCCAACGTCCTGACTTTC	CASKRGGTGFGANVLTF
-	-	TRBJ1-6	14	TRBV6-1	TGTGCCAGCAGTGAAGTTACGAGTGGTTCACCCCTCCACTTT	CASSEVTSGSPLHF
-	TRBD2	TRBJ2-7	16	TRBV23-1	TGCGCCAGCAGTCAAAGGACTAGCGGGCCTTTTTGCGAGCAGTACTTC	CASSQRTSGPFCEQYF
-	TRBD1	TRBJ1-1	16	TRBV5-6	TGTGCCAGCAGCTTGAAGCGGACAGGGATGAACACTGAAGCTTTCTTT	CASSLKRTGMNTEAFF
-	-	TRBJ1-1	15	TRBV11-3	TGTGCCAGCGCAACCTTCTGGGGGGAGAACACTGAAGCTTTCTTT	CASATFWGENTEAFF
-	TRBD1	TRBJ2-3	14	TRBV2	TGTGCCAGCAGCCGGACAGGGATAACAGATACGCAGTATTTT	CASSRTGITDTQYF
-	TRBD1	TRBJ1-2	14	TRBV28	TGTGCCAGCAGACAACAGGGGGCGGGGAGGGGCTACACCTTC	CASRQQGAGRGYTF
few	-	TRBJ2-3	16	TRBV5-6	TGTGCCAGCAGCTCGCTAGGCCCAGGGGGCACAGATACGCAGTATTTT	CASSSLGPGGTDTQYF
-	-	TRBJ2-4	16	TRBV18	TGTGCCAGCTCACCACCAGGCGGGGACCCCAAAAACATTCAGTACTTC	CASSPPGGDPKNIQYF
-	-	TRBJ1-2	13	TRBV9	TGTGCCAGCAGCCGGCCAGGGGAAAGTGGCTACACCTTC	CASSRPGESGYTF
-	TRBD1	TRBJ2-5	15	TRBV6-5	TGTGCCAGCAGTTTTGACAGGGGAGGACAAGAGACCCAGTACTTC	CASSFDRGGQETQYF
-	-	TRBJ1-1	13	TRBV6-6	TGTGCCAGCCAGACAGAAAAGAACACTGAAGCTTTCTTT	CASQTEKNTEAFF
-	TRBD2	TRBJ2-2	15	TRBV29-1	TGCAGCGTTCCCCTAGCGGCCGCGAACACCGGGGAGCTGTTTTTT	CSVPLAAANTGELFF
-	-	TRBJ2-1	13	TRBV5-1	TGCGCCAGCAGCTTGGGTCTAGTAAATGAGCAGTTCTTC	CASSLGLVNEQFF
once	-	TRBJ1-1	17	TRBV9	TGTGCCAGCAGCGTAGGCACGGGGGGCCAGGGCTTCACTGAAGCTTTCTTT	CASSVGTGGQGFTEAFF
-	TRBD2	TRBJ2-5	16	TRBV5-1	TGCGCCAGCACGAGAACCGGGACTAGCGGGAAAGAGACCCAGTACTTC	CASTRTGTSGKETQYF
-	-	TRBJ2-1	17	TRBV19	TGTGCCAGTAGTCCCATATCGACAGCGGGCCTATACAATGAGCAGTTCTTC	CASSPISTAGLYNEQFF
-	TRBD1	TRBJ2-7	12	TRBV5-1	TGCGCCAGCAGCGTAGAGGGGGCCGAGCAGTACTTC	CASSVEGAEQYF
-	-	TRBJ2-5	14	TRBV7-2	TGTGCCAGCAGCTTAGCCGGGAGACAAGAGACCCAGTACTTC	CASSLAGRQETQYF
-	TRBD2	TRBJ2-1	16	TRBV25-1	TGTGCCAGCAGTTTCCTAGCGGGCCCTCCGGAGAATGAGCAGTTCTTC	CASSFLAGPPENEQFF
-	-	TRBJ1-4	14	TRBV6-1	TGTGCCAGCAGTCATGGGGGGGCTGGTGAAAAACTGTTTTTT	CASSHGGAGEKLFF
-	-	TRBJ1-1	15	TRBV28	TGTGCCAGCAGCCCAGGAGGGGCCGGTACAGGTGAAGCTTTCTTT	CASSPGGAGTGEAFF
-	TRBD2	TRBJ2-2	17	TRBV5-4	TGTGCCAGCAGCCCAGAAACTAGCGGGAGTGCCACCGGGGAGCTGTTTTTT	CASSPETSGSATGELFF
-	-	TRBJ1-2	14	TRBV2	TGTGCCAGCTCTCAACACAAGACTAACTATGGCTACACCTTC	CASSQHKTNYGYTF
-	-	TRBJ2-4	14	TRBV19	TGTGCCAGTACCGGGGTAGGGGCCAAAAACATTCAGTACTTC	CASTGVGAKNIQYF
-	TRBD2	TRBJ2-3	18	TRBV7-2	TGTGCCAGCAGCGGCGGACTAGCGGGAACCTCTGTCACAGATACGCAGTATTTT	CASSGGLAGTSVTDTQYF
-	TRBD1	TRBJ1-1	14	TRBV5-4	TGTGCCAGCAGCAGGGCGACAGGGACCACTGAAGCTTTCTTT	CASSRATGTTEAFF
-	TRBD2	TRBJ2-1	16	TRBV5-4	TGTGCCAGCAGCCCGGAACGGCGGGGGGCCTACAATGAGCAGTTCTTC	CASSPERRGAYNEQFF
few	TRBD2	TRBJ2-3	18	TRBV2	TGTGCCAGCAGTGGACTAGCGGGAGGGGGATCTAGCACAGATACGCAGTATTTT	CASSGLAGGGSSTDTQYF
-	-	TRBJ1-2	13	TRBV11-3	TGTGCCAGCAGCTTTATGACAGAGCACGGCTACACCTTC	CASSFMTEHGYTF
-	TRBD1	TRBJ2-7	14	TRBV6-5	TGTGCCAGCAGTTCTGGCAGGGGGCCCTACGAGCAGTACTTC	CASSSGRGPYEQYF
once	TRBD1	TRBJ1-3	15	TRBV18	TGTGCCAGCTCACCCCAGACAGGGACGGGAAACACCATATATTTT	CASSPQTGTGNTIYF
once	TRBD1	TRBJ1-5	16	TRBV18	TGTGCCAGCTCACCAGGACAGGGTCGGGTGGATCAGCCCCAGCATTTT	CASSPGQGRVDQPQHF
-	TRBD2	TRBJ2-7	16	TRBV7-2	TGTGCCAGCAGCTTAGTGGGTCGAACTAGCGGGAACAAGCAGTACTTC	CASSLVGRTSGNKQYF
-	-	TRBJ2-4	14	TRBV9	TGTGCCAGCAGCGGCCCCCCGGGTGGAAACATTCAGTACTTC	CASSGPPGGNIQYF
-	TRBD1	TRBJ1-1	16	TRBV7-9	TGTGCCAGCACCTCGAAACCCAGGGGGCGGCACACTGAAGCTTTCTTT	CASTSKPRGRHTEAFF
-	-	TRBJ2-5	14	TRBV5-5	TGTGCCAGCAGCTTGCAGCCTAGACAAGAGACCCAGTACTTC	CASSLQPRQETQYF
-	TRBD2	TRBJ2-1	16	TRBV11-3	TGTGCCAGCAGCCGAGGCAGGCGGGAGGTCTACAATGAGCAGTTCTTC	CASSRGRREVYNEQFF